The rows below give T cell receptor beta chains drawn from one sample of a study of T cell responses to AZD1222 COVID-19 vaccine. Assay: immunoSEQ multiplex PCR; the TCRdb copy retains only in-frame clones and omits some. Of 150,000 or so clones detected, around 90% appear once; the ten largest clones hold more than 4.5%. The sequences come from peripheral blood, collected on day 0 of AZD1222 vaccination. These receptors originate from an adult in good health. Each CDR3 is given with its conserved first and last residue. A D gene is named only where the DNA matches it firmly. Clone size is not always given. Where it is, it says once, few, many or a class for expanded clones.

CASSSHRQGSEHF	TGTGCCAGCAGCTCCCACCGACAGGGGAGCGAGCACTTC	13	TRBV7-9	TRBD1	TRBJ2-7	-
CASSEQGAEKLFF	TGTGCCAGCAGTGAACAGGGGGCTGAAAAACTGTTTTTT	13	TRBV25-1	TRBD1	TRBJ1-4	-
CASSYSFQGNEFF	TGTGCCAGCAGTTACTCGTTCCAGGGGAATGAGTTCTTC	13	TRBV6-5	-	TRBJ2-1	few
CSAQRDTEAFF	TGCAGTGCCCAGAGAGACACTGAAGCTTTCTTT	11	TRBV20-1	-	TRBJ1-1	-
CASSGQGLAYEQYF	TGTGCCAGTAGTGGACAGGGGTTAGCCTACGAGCAGTACTTC	14	TRBV19	TRBD1	TRBJ2-7	-
CASTAGAGNYEQYF	TGTGCCAGCACGGCCGGGGCTGGGAACTACGAGCAGTACTTC	14	TRBV6-5	-	TRBJ2-7	-
CASTPGRGNEKLFF	TGTGCCAGCACCCCGGGACGGGGGAATGAAAAACTGTTTTTT	14	TRBV7-9	-	TRBJ1-4	-
CASSLLIGGADGYTF	TGTGCCAGCAGTCTCCTCATAGGGGGCGCGGATGGCTACACCTTC	15	TRBV5-4	TRBD1	TRBJ1-2	-
CASRYRVGSTGELFF	TGTGCCAGTAGATACAGGGTCGGGTCCACCGGGGAGCTGTTTTTT	15	TRBV19	-	TRBJ2-2	-
CASSAASSYEQYF	TGTGCCAGCAGCGCCGCTAGCTCCTACGAGCAGTACTTC	13	TRBV5-5	-	TRBJ2-7	-
CATSRAGGAGRELFF	TGTGCCACCAGCAGGGCGGGTGGGGCTGGCAGGGAGCTGTTTTTT	15	TRBV15	-	TRBJ2-2	once
CASSLDRAHEQYF	TGTGCCAGCAGCCTGGACAGGGCCCACGAGCAGTACTTC	13	TRBV11-2	TRBD1	TRBJ2-7	-
CASWQGDLTGELFF	TGTGCCAGCTGGCAGGGGGACCTCACCGGGGAGCTGTTTTTT	14	TRBV2	TRBD1	TRBJ2-2	-
CASTLATQTEQYF	TGTGCCAGCACCCTAGCGACTCAGACCGAGCAGTACTTC	13	TRBV5-5	-	TRBJ2-7	-
CASSQDYSVYGYTF	TGTGCCAGCAGCCAAGATTACAGCGTTTATGGCTACACCTTC	14	TRBV14	-	TRBJ1-2	-
CATSTSSRTFAEQYF	TGTGCCACCAGCACGAGTTCTAGAACCTTCGCCGAGCAGTACTTC	15	TRBV15	-	TRBJ2-7	-
CASSRDRGVYYGYTF	TGTGCCAGCAGCCGGGACAGAGGGGTTTACTATGGCTACACCTTC	15	TRBV3-1/TRBV3-2	TRBD1	TRBJ1-2	once
CASSEQGNYGYTF	TGTGCCAGCAGCGAACAGGGGAACTATGGCTACACCTTC	13	TRBV3-1/TRBV3-2	TRBD1	TRBJ1-2	-
CAISSGTGGNYGYTF	TGTGCCATCAGTTCCGGGACAGGGGGTAACTATGGCTACACCTTC	15	TRBV10-3	TRBD1	TRBJ1-2	-
CASSIGAGNTEAFF	TGTGCCAGTAGTATAGGGGCAGGGAACACTGAAGCTTTCTTT	14	TRBV19	-	TRBJ1-1	-
CASSGEWWAPPKTGANYGYTF	TGTGCCAGCAGTGGGGAGTGGTGGGCCCCGCCGAAGACAGGGGCAAACTATGGCTACACCTTC	21	TRBV28	TRBD1	TRBJ1-2	-
CASSEPGRGAGELFF	TGTGCCAGCAGCGAGCCGGGCCGAGGAGCCGGGGAGCTGTTTTTT	15	TRBV5-6	-	TRBJ2-2	-
CATSDFRSFEQYF	TGTGCCACCAGTGATTTCCGGAGCTTCGAGCAGTACTTC	13	TRBV24-1	-	TRBJ2-7	-
CASSGGSTGIHYEQYF	TGTGCCAGCAGTGGGGGATCAACCGGGATTCATTACGAGCAGTACTTC	16	TRBV6-1	-	TRBJ2-7	-
CASSLHRGRGRSNQPQHF	TGTGCCAGCAGTTTACACAGGGGGCGAGGGAGGAGCAATCAGCCCCAGCATTTT	18	TRBV28	TRBD1	TRBJ1-5	-
CASRTSGSTDTQYF	TGTGCCAGCCGGACTAGCGGAAGCACAGATACGCAGTATTTT	14	TRBV2	TRBD2	TRBJ2-3	-
CASSGAGATDTQYF	TGTGCCAGTAGTGGAGCGGGAGCAACAGATACGCAGTATTTT	14	TRBV19	TRBD2	TRBJ2-3	-
CASSTRDRGANEKLFF	TGTGCCAGCAGCACCCGAGACAGGGGAGCTAATGAAAAACTGTTTTTT	16	TRBV4-2	TRBD1	TRBJ1-4	once
CASSLFRGAGGGNQPQHF	TGTGCCAGCAGTTTATTTCGGGGGGCCGGGGGGGGCAATCAGCCCCAGCATTTT	18	TRBV28	-	TRBJ1-5	-
CASSQGVWTPLHF	TGTGCCAGCAGCCAAGGGGTCTGGACACCCCTCCACTTT	13	TRBV14	-	TRBJ1-6	-
CASSLAGDPRYEQYF	TGTGCCAGCAGCTTGGCGGGGGACCCACGGTACGAGCAGTACTTC	15	TRBV5-4	-	TRBJ2-7	-
CASSLRGDTQYF	TGTGCCAGCAGTTTACGGGGAGATACGCAGTATTTT	12	TRBV27	-	TRBJ2-3	-
CASSVTSGNSYEQYF	TGTGCCAGCAGCGTAACTAGCGGGAACTCCTACGAGCAGTACTTC	15	TRBV9	TRBD2	TRBJ2-7	-
CASTHPLSTDTQYF	TGTGCCAGCACCCACCCTTTAAGCACAGATACGCAGTATTTT	14	TRBV28	-	TRBJ2-3	-
CATSGPQNTEAFF	TGTGCCACCTCCGGACCGCAGAACACTGAAGCTTTCTTT	13	TRBV24-1	-	TRBJ1-1	-
CASSVDLTGELFF	TGTGCCAGCAGCGTAGATCTCACCGGGGAGCTGTTTTTT	13	TRBV9	-	TRBJ2-2	few
CASSLWGNEQFF	TGTGCCAGCAGTTTATGGGGCAATGAGCAGTTCTTC	12	TRBV27	-	TRBJ2-1	-
CASSTGLRNYGYTF	TGTGCCAGCAGCACCGGACTGCGAAACTATGGCTACACCTTC	14	TRBV7-9	-	TRBJ1-2	-
CASSPNAGTRNQPQHF	TGCGCCAGCAGCCCAAACGCCGGGACACGCAATCAGCCCCAGCATTTT	16	TRBV5-1	-	TRBJ1-5	-
CATRTAGTEAFF	TGTGCCACTAGGACGGCGGGCACTGAAGCTTTCTTT	12	TRBV15	-	TRBJ1-1	-
CASRSDYRNEAFF	TGTGCCAGCAGATCAGACTACAGGAATGAAGCTTTCTTT	13	TRBV6-5	-	TRBJ1-1	-
CASSQVKAGGYSSYNEQFF	TGCGCCAGCAGCCAAGTCAAGGCGGGGGGGTACAGCTCCTACAATGAGCAGTTCTTC	19	TRBV4-1	TRBD2	TRBJ2-1	-
CASSADFNSPLHF	TGTGCCAGCAGCGCGGACTTTAATTCACCCCTCCACTTT	13	TRBV2	-	TRBJ1-6	-
CASSWDRQETQYF	TGTGCCAGCAGCTGGGACAGACAAGAGACCCAGTACTTC	13	TRBV7-6	TRBD1	TRBJ2-5	-
CASSLSRTTYEQYF	TGTGCCAGCAGCTTATCCCGGACGACCTACGAGCAGTACTTC	14	TRBV7-2	-	TRBJ2-7	-
CSAVGPETYEQYF	TGCAGCGCCGTGGGGCCAGAGACCTACGAGCAGTACTTC	13	TRBV29-1	-	TRBJ2-7	-
CASSYSAGQPQHF	TGTGCCAGCAGTTACTCCGCTGGTCAGCCCCAGCATTTT	13	TRBV6-5	-	TRBJ1-5	-
CASSMGSSGHFSGEQFF	TGTGCCAGTAGTATGGGGTCTAGCGGCCACTTTAGTGGGGAGCAGTTCTTC	17	TRBV19	TRBD2	TRBJ2-1	once
CASSLSGAEAFF	TGTGCCAGCAGTTTGAGCGGGGCTGAAGCTTTCTTT	12	TRBV2	-	TRBJ1-1	-
CASSSGGEQFF	TGTGCCAGCAGCTCCGGCGGTGAGCAGTTCTTC	11	TRBV7-9	-	TRBJ2-1	-
CASSTGLAGGQSSYNEQFF	TGTGCCAGTAGTACAGGACTAGCGGGGGGCCAAAGCTCCTACAATGAGCAGTTCTTC	19	TRBV19	TRBD2	TRBJ2-1	once
CASSRSHGQHTGELFF	TGTGCCAGTAGTAGAAGTCATGGACAGCACACCGGGGAGCTGTTTTTT	16	TRBV19	-	TRBJ2-2	-
CASSPGVLGNQPQHF	TGTGCCAGCAGTCCCGGGGTCTTGGGCAATCAGCCCCAGCATTTT	15	TRBV6-5	-	TRBJ1-5	-
CASRPTEFEAFF	TGTGCCAGCAGGCCCACGGAGTTTGAAGCTTTCTTT	12	TRBV28	-	TRBJ1-1	once